This TCR beta chain was found in a study of T-cell reconstitution after alpha-beta-depleted transplantation in children. V lost 3 bases, J lost 1 base, and 18 bases lay in between. Germline-derived CDR1 and CDR2 are DFQATT and SNEGSKA (reference sequence). This CDR3 contains 16 residues. This clonotype was detected only a few times. During its preparation, the TCRbeta library received unique molecular identifiers. MiXCR was run by TCRdb on the PCR reads, yielding one entry per CDR3 protein. This table holds 200,000 to 250,000 distinct CDR3 sequences, approximately 9.5% found once. Sample: PBMCs from the stem cell graft donor, taken from the stem cell graft. The chain employs TRBV20-1 and TRBJ2-5; perhaps TRBD2 as D (7 bases). The sequence was collected from a human donor who donated a stem cell graft to a child with acute lymphoblastic leukemia. CDR3 sequence reads: CSASLAAGALQETQYF. CDR3 coding DNA: TGCAGTGCTAGTCTCGCCGCGGGGGCGCTCCAAGAGACCCAGTACTTC.